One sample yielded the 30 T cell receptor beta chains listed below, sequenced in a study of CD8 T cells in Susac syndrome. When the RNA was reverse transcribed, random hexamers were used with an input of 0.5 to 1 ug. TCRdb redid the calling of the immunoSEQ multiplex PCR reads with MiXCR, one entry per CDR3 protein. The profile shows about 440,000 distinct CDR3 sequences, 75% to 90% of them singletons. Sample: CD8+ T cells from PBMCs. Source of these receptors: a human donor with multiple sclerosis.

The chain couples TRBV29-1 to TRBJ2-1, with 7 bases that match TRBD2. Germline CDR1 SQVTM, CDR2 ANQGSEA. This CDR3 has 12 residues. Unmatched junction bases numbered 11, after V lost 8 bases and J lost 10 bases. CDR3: CSIPSGYGEQFF. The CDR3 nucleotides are TGCAGCATCCCTAGCGGATACGGGGAGCAGTTCTTC.

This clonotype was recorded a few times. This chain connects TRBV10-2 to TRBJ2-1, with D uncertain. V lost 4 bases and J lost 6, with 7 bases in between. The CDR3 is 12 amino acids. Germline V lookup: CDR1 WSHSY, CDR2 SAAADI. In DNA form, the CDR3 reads TGCGCCAGCAGTGGGTCTATCAATGAGCAGTTCTTC. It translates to CASSGSINEQFF.

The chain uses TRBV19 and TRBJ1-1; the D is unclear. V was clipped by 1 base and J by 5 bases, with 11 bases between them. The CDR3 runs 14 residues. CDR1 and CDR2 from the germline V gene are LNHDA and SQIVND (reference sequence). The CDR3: CASSIGNIRTEAFF. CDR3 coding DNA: TGTGCCAGTAGTATAGGGAACATAAGAACTGAAGCTTTCTTT. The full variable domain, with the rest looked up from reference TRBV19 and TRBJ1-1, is DGGITQSPKYLFRKEGQNVTLSCEQNLNHDAMYWYRQDPGQGLRLIYYSQIVNDFQKGDIAEGYSVSREKKESFPLTVTSAQKNPTAFYLCASSIGNIRTEAFFGQGTRLTVV.

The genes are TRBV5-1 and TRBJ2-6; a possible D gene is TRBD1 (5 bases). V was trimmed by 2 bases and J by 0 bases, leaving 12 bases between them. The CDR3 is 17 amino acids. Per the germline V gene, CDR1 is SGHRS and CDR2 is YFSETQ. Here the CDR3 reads CASSFQTVSSGANVLTF. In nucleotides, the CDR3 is TGCGCCAGCAGCTTCCAGACAGTAAGCTCTGGGGCCAACGTCCTGACTTTC.

This CDR3 is CASSILGRGHEQYF. The CDR3 DNA sequence: TGTGCCAGTAGTATTTTGGGCAGGGGACACGAGCAGTACTTC. The J gene is TRBJ2-7, the V gene TRBV19, with a weak D call TRBD1 (6 bases). V was shortened by 3 bases and J by 5 bases, with 14 bases between the two germline ends. The CDR3 runs to 14 residues. Per germline, CDR1 LNHDA and CDR2 SQIVND (reference sequence).

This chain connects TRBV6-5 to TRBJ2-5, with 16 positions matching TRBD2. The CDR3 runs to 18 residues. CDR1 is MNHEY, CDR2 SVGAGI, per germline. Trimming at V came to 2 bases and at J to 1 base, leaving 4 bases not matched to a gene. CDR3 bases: TGTGCCAGCAGTTACAGGGGACTAGCGGGGGGGGTCCAAGAGACCCAGTACTTC. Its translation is CASSYRGLAGGVQETQYF.

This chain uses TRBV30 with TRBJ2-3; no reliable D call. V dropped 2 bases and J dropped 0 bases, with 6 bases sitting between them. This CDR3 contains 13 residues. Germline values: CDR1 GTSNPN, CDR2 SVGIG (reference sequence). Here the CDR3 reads CAWSKGSTDTQYF. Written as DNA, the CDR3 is TGTGCCTGGAGTAAAGGAAGCACAGATACGCAGTATTTT.

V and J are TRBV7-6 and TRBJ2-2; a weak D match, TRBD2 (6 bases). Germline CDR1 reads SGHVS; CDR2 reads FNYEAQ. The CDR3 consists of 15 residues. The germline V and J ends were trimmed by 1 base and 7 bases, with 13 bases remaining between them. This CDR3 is CASSLVVAEGGELFF. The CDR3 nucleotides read TGTGCCAGCAGCTTAGTAGTAGCGGAGGGCGGGGAGCTGTTTTTT.

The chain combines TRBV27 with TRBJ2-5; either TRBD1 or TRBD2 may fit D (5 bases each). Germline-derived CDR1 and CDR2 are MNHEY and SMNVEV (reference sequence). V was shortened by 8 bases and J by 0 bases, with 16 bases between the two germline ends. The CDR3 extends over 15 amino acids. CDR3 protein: CASGTLEGYQETQYF. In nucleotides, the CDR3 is TGTGCCAGCGGGACCCTAGAGGGGTACCAAGAGACCCAGTACTTC.

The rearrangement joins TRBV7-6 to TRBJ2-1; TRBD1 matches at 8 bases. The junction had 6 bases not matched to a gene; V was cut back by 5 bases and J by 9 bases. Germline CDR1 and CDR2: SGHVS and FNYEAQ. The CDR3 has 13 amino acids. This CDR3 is CASSHSGGLEQFF. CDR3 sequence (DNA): TGTGCCAGCAGCCATTCAGGGGGCCTTGAGCAGTTCTTC.

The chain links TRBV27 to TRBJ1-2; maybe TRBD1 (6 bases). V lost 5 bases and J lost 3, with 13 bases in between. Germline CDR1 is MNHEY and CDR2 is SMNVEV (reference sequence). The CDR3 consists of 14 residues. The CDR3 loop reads CASSVSGVDYGYTF. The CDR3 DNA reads TGTGCCAGCAGTGTGTCAGGGGTGGACTATGGCTACACCTTC.

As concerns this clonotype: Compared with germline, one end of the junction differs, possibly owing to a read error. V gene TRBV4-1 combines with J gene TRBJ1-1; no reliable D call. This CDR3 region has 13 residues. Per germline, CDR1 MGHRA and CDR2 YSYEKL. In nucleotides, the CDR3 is TGTGCCAGCAGTCCTCAATTGAACACTGAAGCTTTCTTT. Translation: CASSPQLNTEAFF.

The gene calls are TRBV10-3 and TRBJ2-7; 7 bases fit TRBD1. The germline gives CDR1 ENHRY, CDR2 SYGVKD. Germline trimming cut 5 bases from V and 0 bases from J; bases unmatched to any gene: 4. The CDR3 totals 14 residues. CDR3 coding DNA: TGTGCCATCAGTCCTGGGACAGCCTCCTACGAGCAGTACTTC. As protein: CAISPGTASYEQYF.

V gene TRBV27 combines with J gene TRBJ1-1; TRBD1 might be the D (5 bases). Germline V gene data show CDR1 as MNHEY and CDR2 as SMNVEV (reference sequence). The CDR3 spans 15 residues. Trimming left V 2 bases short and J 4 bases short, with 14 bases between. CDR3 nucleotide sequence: TGTGCCAGCAGTTTAGCAGGGTGGGAGAGCACTGAAGCTTTCTTT. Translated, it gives CASSLAGWESTEAFF.

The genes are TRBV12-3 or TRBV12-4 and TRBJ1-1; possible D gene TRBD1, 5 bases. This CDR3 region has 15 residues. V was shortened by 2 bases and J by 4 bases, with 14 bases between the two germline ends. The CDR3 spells CASSLSLGVRTEAFF. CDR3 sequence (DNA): TGTGCCAGCAGTTTAAGTTTGGGGGTTCGCACTGAAGCTTTCTTT.

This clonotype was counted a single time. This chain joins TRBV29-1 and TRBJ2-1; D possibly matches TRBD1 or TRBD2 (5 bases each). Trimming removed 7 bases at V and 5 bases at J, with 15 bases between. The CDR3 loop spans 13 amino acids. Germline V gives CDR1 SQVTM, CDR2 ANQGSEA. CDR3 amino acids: CSGSGTTNNEQFF. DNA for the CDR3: TGCAGCGGCTCCGGGACCACGAACAATGAGCAGTTCTTC.

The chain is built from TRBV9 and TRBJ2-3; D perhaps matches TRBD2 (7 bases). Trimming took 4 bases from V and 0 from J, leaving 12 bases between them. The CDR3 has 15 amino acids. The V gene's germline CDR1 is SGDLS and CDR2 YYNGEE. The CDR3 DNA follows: TGTGCCAGCAGCCCGAGGGGGGGTAGCACAGATACGCAGTATTTT. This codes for CASSPRGGSTDTQYF.

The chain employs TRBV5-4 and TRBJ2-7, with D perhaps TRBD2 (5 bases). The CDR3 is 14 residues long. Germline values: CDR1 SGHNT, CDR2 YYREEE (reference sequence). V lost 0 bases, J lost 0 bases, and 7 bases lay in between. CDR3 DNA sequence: TGTGCCAGCAGCTTGGGAGGGTACTCCTACGAGCAGTACTTC. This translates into CASSLGGYSYEQYF. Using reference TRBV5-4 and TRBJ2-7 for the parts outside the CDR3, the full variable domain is ETGVTQSPTHLIKTRGQQVTLRCSSQSGHNTVSWYQQALGQGPQFIFQYYREEENGRGNFPPRFSGLQFPNYSSELNVNALELDDSALYLCASSLGGYSYEQYFGPGTRLTVT.

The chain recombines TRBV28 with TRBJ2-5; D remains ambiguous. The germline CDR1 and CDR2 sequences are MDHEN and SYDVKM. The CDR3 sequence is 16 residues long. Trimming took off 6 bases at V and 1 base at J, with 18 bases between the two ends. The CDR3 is CASRSSSGPTQETQYF. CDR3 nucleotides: TGTGCCAGCAGGTCATCCTCCGGGCCCACCCAAGAGACCCAGTACTTC.

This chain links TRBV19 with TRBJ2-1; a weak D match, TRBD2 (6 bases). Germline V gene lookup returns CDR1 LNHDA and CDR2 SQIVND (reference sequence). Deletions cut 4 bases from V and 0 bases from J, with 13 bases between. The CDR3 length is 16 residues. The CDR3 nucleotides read TGTGCCAGTAGTACGGACTACCTCAGCTCCTACAATGAGCAGTTCTTC. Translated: CASSTDYLSSYNEQFF.

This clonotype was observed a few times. Here the CDR3 DNA reads TGTGCCAGCAGCGAACTGGGACAGGGGGCTAGAGAGACCCAGTACTTC. This encodes CASSELGQGARETQYF. This chain uses TRBV11-2 with TRBJ2-5; 12 bases are shared with TRBD1. The CDR3 sequence is 16 residues long. CDR1 and CDR2 from the germline V gene are SGHAT and FQNNGV. Trimming removed 5 bases from V and 4 bases from J; junction bases left unmatched: 8. Looking up the rest from reference TRBV11-2 and TRBJ2-5 gives the full variable domain: EAGVAQSPRYKIIEKRQSVAFWCNPISGHATLYWYQQILGQGPKLLIQFQNNGVVDDSQLPKDRFSAERLKGVDSTLKIQPAKLEDSAVYLCASSELGQGARETQYFGPGTRLLVL.

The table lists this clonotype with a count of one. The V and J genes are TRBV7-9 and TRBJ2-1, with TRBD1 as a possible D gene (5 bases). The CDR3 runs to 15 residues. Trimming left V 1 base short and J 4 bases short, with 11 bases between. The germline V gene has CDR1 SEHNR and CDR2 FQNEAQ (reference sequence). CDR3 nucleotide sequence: TGTGCCAGCAGCTTAGGGATGACAGATTACAATGAGCAGTTCTTC. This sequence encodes CASSLGMTDYNEQFF.

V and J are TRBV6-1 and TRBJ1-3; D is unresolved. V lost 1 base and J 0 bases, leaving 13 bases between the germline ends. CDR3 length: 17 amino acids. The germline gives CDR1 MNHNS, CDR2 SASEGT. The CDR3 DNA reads TGTGCCAGCAGTGAAGTGGAGGGTCGAAGCTCTGGAAACACCATATATTTT. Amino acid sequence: CASSEVEGRSSGNTIYF.

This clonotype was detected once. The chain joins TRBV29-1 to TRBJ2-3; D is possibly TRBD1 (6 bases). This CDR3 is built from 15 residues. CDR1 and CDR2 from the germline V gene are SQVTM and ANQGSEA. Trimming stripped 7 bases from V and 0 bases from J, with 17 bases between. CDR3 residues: CSGYIDRKSTDTQYF. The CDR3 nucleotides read TGCAGCGGATACATTGACAGGAAAAGCACAGATACGCAGTATTTT.

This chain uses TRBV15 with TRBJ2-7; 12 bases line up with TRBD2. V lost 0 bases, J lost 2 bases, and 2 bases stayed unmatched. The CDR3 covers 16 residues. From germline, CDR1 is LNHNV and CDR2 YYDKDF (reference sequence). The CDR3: CATSRERTSGTYEQYF. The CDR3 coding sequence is TGTGCCACCAGCAGAGAACGGACTAGCGGGACCTACGAGCAGTACTTC.

CDR3 DNA: TGTGCCAGCAGCGAAGCGGGACAGGGGGCGAATGGCTACACCTTC. As protein: CASSEAGQGANGYTF. This chain joins TRBV7-8 and TRBJ1-2; 12 bases fit TRBD1. V gave up 5 bases and J gave up 6 bases; unmatched junction bases: 7. The CDR3 is made up of 15 amino acids. CDR1 and CDR2 from the germline V gene are SGHVS and FQNEAQ.

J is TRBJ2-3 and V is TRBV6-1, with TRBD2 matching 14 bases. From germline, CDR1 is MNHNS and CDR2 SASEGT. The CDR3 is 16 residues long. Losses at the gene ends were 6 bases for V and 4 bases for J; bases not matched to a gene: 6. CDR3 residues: CASRKTSGGAPDTQYF. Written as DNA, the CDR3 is TGTGCCAGCAGAAAGACTAGCGGGGGGGCCCCAGATACGCAGTATTTT.

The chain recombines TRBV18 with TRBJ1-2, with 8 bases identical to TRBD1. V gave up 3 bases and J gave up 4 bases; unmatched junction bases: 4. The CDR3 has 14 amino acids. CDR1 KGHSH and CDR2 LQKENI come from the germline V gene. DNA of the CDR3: TGTGCCAGCTCACCTGACAGGGGCTTCTATGGCTACACCTTC. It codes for CASSPDRGFYGYTF.

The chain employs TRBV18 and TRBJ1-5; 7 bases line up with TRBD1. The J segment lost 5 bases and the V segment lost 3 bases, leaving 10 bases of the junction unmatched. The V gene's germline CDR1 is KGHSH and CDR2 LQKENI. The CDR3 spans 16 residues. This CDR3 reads CASSPGEGAKDQPQHF. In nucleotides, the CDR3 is TGTGCCAGCTCACCGGGCGAGGGGGCAAAAGATCAGCCCCAGCATTTT.

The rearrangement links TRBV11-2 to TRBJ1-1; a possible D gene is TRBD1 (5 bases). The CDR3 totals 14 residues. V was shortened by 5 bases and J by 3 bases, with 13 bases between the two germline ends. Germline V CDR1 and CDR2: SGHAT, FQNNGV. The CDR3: CASSLGGTDTEAFF. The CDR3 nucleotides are TGTGCCAGCAGCCTCGGAGGGACCGACACTGAAGCTTTCTTT.